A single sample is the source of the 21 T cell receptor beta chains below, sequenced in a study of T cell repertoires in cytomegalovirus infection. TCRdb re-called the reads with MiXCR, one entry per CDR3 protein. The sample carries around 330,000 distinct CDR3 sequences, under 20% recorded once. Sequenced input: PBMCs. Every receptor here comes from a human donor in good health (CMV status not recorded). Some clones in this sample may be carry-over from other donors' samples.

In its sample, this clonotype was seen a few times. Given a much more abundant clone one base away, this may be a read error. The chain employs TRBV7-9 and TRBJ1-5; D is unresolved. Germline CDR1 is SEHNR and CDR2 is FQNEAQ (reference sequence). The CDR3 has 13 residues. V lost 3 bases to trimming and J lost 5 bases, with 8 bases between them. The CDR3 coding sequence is TGTGCCAGCAGCTTGGACTCACATCAGCCCCAGCATTTT. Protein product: CASSLDSHQPQHF.

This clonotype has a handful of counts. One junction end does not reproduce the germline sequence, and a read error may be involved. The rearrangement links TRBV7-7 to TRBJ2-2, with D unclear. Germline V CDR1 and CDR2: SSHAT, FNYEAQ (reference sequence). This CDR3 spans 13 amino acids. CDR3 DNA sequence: TGTGCTAGCAGCTTAACTGACTTCGGGGAGCTGTTTTTT. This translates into CASSLTDFGELFF.

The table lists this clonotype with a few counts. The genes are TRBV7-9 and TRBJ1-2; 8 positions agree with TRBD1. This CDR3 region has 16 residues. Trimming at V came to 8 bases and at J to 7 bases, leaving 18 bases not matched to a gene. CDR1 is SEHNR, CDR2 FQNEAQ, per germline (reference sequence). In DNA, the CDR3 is TGTGCCAGCGCTAAGAGACTAACGGACAGGGTTAGTGGCTACACCTTC. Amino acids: CASAKRLTDRVSGYTF.

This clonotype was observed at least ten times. As DNA, the CDR3 is TGCGCCAGCAGCCCCTCCGACAGAACCTATGGCTACACCTTC. It yields the protein CASSPSDRTYGYTF. The gene calls are TRBV4-1 and TRBJ1-2; perhaps TRBD1 as D (5 bases). The CDR3 has 14 residues. Trimming removed 4 bases at V and 4 bases at J, with 13 bases between. Looked up from germline, CDR1 is MGHRA and CDR2 is YSYEKL.

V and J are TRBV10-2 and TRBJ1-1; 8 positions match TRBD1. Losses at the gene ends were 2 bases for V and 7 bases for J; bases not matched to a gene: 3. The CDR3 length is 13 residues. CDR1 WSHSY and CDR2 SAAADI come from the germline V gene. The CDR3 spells CASSEQGQGEAFF. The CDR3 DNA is TGCGCCAGCAGTGAGCAAGGACAGGGTGAAGCTTTCTTT.

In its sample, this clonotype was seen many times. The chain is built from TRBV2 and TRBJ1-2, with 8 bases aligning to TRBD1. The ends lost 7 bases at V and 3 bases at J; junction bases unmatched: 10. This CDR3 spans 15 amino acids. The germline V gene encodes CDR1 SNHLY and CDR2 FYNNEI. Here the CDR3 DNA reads TGTGCCAGCACAGGGTTAGGACAGGGCGACTATGGCTACACCTTC. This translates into CASTGLGQGDYGYTF.

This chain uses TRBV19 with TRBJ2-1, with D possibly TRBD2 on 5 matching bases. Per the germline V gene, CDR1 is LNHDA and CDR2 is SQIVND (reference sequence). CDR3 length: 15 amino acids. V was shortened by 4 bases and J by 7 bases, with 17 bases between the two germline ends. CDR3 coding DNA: TGTGCCAGTAGTACGCCTGGACTCCCGTTGAATGAGCAGTTCTTC. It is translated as CASSTPGLPLNEQFF. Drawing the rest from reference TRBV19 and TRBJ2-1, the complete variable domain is DGGITQSPKYLFRKEGQNVTLSCEQNLNHDAMYWYRQDPGQGLRLIYYSQIVNDFQKGDIAEGYSVSREKKESFPLTVTSAQKNPTAFYLCASSTPGLPLNEQFFGPGTRLTVL.

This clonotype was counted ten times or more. Here the CDR3 reads CASSGGGADNEQFF. In nucleotides, the CDR3 is TGTGCCAGCAGCGGCGGGGGGGCGGACAATGAGCAGTTCTTC. The V and J genes are TRBV28 and TRBJ2-1, with 9 bases matching TRBD2. V lost 6 bases and J lost 5; bases outside the gene matches: 5. Germline V lookup: CDR1 MDHEN, CDR2 SYDVKM. The CDR3 runs to 14 residues.

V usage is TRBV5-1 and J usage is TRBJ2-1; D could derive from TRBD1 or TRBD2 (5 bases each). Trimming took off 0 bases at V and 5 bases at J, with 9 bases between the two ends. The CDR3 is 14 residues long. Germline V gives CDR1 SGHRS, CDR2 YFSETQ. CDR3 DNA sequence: TGCGCCAGCAGCTTGGACAGGAGGAACAATGAGCAGTTCTTC. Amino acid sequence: CASSLDRRNNEQFF.

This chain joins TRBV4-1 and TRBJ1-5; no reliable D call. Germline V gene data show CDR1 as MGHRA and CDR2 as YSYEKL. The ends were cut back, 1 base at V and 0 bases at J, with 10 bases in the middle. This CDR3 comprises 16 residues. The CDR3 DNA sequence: TGCGCCAGCAGCCAAGGGGCAGTCTATAGCAATCAGCCCCAGCATTTT. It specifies CASSQGAVYSNQPQHF.

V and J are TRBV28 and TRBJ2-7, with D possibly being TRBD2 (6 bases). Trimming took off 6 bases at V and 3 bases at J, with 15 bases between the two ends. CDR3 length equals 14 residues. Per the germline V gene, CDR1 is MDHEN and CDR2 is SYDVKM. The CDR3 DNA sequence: TGTGCCAGCAGGGGCGGAGGGTCAAGCTACGAGCAGTACTTC. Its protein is CASRGGGSSYEQYF.

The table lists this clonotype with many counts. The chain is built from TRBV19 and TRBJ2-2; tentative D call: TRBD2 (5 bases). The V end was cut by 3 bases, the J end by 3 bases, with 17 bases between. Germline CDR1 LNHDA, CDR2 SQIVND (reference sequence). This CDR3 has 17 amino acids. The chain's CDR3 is CASSIPNGGSYTGELFF. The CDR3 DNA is TGTGCCAGTAGTATCCCCAATGGCGGGTCATACACCGGGGAGCTGTTTTTT.

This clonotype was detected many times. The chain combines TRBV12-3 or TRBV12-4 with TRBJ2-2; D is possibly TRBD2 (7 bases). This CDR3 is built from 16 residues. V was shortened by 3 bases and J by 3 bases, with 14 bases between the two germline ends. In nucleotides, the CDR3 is TGTGCCAGCAGTTTGGCGGGGGCCATGGACACCGGGGAGCTGTTTTTT. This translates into CASSLAGAMDTGELFF.

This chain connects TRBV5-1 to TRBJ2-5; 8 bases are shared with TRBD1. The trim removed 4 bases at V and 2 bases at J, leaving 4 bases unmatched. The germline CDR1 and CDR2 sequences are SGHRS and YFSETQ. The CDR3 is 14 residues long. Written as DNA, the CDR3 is TGCGCCAGCAGCAGGGGACAGGAGCAAGAGACCCAGTACTTC. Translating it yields CASSRGQEQETQYF.

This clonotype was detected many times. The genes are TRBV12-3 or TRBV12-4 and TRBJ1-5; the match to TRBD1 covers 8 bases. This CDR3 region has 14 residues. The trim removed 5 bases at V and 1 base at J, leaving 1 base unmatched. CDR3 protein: CASSRTGSNQPQHF. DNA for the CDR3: TGTGCCAGCAGTCGGACAGGGAGCAATCAGCCCCAGCATTTT.

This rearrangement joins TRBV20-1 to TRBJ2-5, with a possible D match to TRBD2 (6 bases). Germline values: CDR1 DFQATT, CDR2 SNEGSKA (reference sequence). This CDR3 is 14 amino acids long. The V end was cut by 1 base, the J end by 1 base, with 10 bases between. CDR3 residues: CSARGRDFQETQYF. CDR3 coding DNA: TGCAGTGCTAGAGGGCGGGATTTCCAAGAGACCCAGTACTTC.

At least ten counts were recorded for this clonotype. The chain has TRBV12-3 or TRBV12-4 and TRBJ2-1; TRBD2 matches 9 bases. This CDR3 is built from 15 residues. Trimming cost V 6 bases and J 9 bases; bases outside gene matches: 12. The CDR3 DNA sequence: TGTGCCAGCAGGGCTAGCGGGGTGGCTTATGGTGAGCAGTTCTTC. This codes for CASRASGVAYGEQFF.

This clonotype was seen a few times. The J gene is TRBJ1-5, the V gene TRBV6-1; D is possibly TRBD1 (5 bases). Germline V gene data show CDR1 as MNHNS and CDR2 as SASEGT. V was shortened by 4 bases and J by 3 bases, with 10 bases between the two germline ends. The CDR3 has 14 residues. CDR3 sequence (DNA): TGTGCCAGCAGTGGACAGTCTAACAATCAGCCCCAGCATTTT. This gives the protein CASSGQSNNQPQHF.

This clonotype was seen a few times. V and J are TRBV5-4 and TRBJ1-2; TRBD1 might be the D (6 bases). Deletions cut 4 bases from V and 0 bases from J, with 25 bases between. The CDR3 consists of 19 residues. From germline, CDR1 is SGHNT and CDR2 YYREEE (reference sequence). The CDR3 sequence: CASSTYLRDTKEANYGYTF. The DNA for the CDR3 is TGTGCCAGCAGCACATACCTCCGGGACACAAAAGAAGCTAACTATGGCTACACCTTC.

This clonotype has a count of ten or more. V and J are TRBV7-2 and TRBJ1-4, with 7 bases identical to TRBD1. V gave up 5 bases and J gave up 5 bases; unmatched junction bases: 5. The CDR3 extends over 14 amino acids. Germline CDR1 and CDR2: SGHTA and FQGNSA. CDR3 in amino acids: CASSPGGGNEKLFF. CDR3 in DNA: TGTGCCAGCAGCCCAGGGGGAGGAAATGAAAAACTGTTTTTT.

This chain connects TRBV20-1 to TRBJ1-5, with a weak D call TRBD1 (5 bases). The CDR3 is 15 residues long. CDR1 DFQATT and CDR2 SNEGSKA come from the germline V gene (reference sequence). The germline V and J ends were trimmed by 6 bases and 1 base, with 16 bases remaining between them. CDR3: CSAVQGARSNQPQHF. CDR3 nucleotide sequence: TGCAGTGCCGTCCAGGGCGCAAGAAGCAATCAGCCCCAGCATTTT.